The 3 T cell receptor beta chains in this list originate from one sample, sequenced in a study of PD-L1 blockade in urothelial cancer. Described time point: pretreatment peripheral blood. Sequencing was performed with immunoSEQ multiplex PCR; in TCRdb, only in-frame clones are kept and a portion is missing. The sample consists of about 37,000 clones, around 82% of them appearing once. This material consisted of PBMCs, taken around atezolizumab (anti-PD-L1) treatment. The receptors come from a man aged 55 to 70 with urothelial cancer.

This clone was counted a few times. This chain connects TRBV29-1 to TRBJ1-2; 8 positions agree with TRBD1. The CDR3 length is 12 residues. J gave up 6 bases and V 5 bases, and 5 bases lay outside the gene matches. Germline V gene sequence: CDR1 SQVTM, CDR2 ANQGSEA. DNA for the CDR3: TGCAGCGTTACACAGGGGGGAGATGGCTACACCTTC. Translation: CSVTQGGDGYTF.

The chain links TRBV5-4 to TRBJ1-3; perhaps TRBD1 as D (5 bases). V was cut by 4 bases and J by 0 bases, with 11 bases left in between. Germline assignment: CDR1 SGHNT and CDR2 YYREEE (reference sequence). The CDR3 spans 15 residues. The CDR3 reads CASSVDSLSGNTIYF. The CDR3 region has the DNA TGTGCCAGCAGCGTTGACAGCCTCTCTGGAAACACCATATATTTT.

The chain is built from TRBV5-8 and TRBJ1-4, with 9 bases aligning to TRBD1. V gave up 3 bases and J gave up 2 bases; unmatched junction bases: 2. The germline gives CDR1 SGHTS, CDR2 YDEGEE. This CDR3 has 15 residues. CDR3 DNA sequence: TGTGCCAGCAGCTCGACAGGGGGGACTAATGAAAAACTGTTTTTT. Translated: CASSSTGGTNEKLFF. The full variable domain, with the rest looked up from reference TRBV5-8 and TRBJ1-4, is EAGVTQSPTHLIKTRGQQATLRCSPISGHTSVYWYQQALGLGLQFLLWYDEGEERNRGNFPPRFSGRQFPNYSSELNVNALELEDSALYLCASSSTGGTNEKLFFGSGTQLSVL.